These 20 T cell receptor beta chains share one sample of origin, sequenced in a study of blood T cell repertoires in COVID-19 (dated by TCRdb to between 2020 and 2021). Library creation used the immunoSEQ multiplex PCR assay. TCRdb mirrors the immuneACCESS table, restricted to in-frame sequences. Some clones are absent from its copies; in checked studies, under half trace to an unresolved V gene, and the reason for the others is unknown. This sample holds around 300,000 clones; roughly 90% were observed only once. The ten largest clones capture around 2.2% of the sample. The sequencing sample was made of peripheral blood. These receptors were collected from a woman in her 30s with COVID-19, enrolled during active disease.

The chain links TRBV11-2 to TRBJ2-7, with 12 bases identical to TRBD2. The germline V gene encodes CDR1 SGHAT and CDR2 FQNNGV. CDR3 length: 14 amino acids. The V gene end was trimmed by 5 bases and the J gene end by 2 bases; junction bases not matched to a gene: 1. Here the CDR3 reads CASSRTSGAYEQYF. The CDR3 nucleotides are TGTGCCAGCAGCAGGACTAGCGGGGCCTACGAGCAGTACTTC.

This clone was found once. The chain carries TRBV2 and TRBJ2-3; 11 nucleotides agree with TRBD2. The CDR3 is 15 amino acids. Germline trimming cut 3 bases from V and 4 bases from J; bases unmatched to any gene: 3. Germline CDR1 and CDR2: SNHLY and FYNNEI. The CDR3 sequence: CASSDSGRAADTQYF. The CDR3 bases are TGTGCCAGCAGTGATAGCGGGAGGGCCGCAGATACGCAGTATTTT.

The V and J genes are TRBV28 and TRBJ2-7; 7 nucleotides line up with TRBD2. V lost 1 base to trimming and J lost 0 bases; unmatched junction nucleotides: 9. The CDR3 extends over 17 amino acids. From germline, CDR1 is MDHEN and CDR2 SYDVKM. The CDR3 here is CASSLSYGTTLSYEQYF. The CDR3 region has the DNA TGTGCCAGCAGTTTATCCTACGGGACTACCCTCTCCTACGAGCAGTACTTC.

The V gene is TRBV21-1, the J gene TRBJ2-5; the D call of TRBD1 is as the table states it, not checked on the DNA. TRBV21-1 is a pseudogene. The CDR3 is 18 residues long. The DNA for the CDR3 is TGTGCCAGCAGCAAAGGAAGGGGGCGCGTCTTGTTCCAAGAGACCCAGTACTTC. This codes for CASSKGRGRVLFQETQYF.

The chain employs TRBV9 and TRBJ1-2, with D perhaps matching TRBD1 (6 bases). CDR3 size: 14 residues. V gave up 0 bases and J gave up 6 bases, with 12 bases separating them. Germline loops: CDR1 SGDLS, CDR2 YYNGEE. The CDR3 nucleotides are TGTGCCAGCAGCGTAGAAAGGGGGACCCATGGCTACACCTTC. It codes for CASSVERGTHGYTF. The full variable domain, with the rest looked up from reference TRBV9 and TRBJ1-2, is DSGVTQTPKHLITATGQRVTLRCSPRSGDLSVYWYQQSLDQGLQFLIQYYNGEERAKGNILERFSAQQFPDLHSELNLSSLELGDSALYFCASSVERGTHGYTFGSGTRLTVV.

The V and J genes are TRBV27 and TRBJ1-4, with D possibly TRBD1 on 6 matching bases. Germline CDR1 and CDR2: MNHEY and SMNVEV (reference sequence). This CDR3 has 18 residues. The germline V and J ends were trimmed by 6 bases and 3 bases, with 23 bases remaining between them. This CDR3 is CASSHLDSRLRANEKLFF. Written as DNA, the CDR3 is TGTGCCAGCAGCCATTTGGACAGTAGGCTGAGGGCTAATGAAAAACTGTTTTTT.

This chain connects TRBV6-5 to TRBJ1-3; 8 positions agree with TRBD1. Germline CDR1 MNHEY, CDR2 SVGAGI. V gave up 5 bases and J gave up 3 bases; unmatched junction bases: 6. There are 15 residues in the CDR3. The CDR3 DNA follows: TGTGCCAGCAGTCTACGACAGGGGTTTGGAAACACCATATATTTT. Translation gives CASSLRQGFGNTIYF.

With respect to this clone: Other nucleotide sequences in the sample specify the same CDR3. This chain joins TRBV5-1 and TRBJ2-1; D is possibly TRBD2 (5 bases). The CDR3 is 15 residues long. V dropped 2 bases and J dropped 3 bases, with 12 bases sitting between them. Germline values: CDR1 SGHRS, CDR2 YFSETQ. The CDR3 loop reads CASSLGLAVYNEQFF. The CDR3 DNA is TGCGCCAGCAGCTTAGGGCTAGCCGTCTACAATGAGCAGTTCTTC.

This clone came up once. J is TRBJ2-5 and V is TRBV11-2, with D perhaps matching TRBD1 (6 bases). CDR1 SGHAT and CDR2 FQNNGV come from the germline V gene. This CDR3 comprises 14 residues. V shed 1 base and J shed 5 bases, with 11 bases lying between them. CDR3 amino acids: CASSLGRTAETQYF. The CDR3 DNA follows: TGTGCCAGCAGCTTAGGAAGGACAGCGGAGACCCAGTACTTC.

CDR3 in DNA: TGTGCCAGCAGCGAACTAGCGGGAGCCCACGAGCAGTACTTC. Its protein is CASSELAGAHEQYF. V gene TRBV2 combines with J gene TRBJ2-7; 11 nucleotides line up with TRBD2. Germline trimming cut 6 bases from V and 5 bases from J; bases unmatched to any gene: 6. The germline V gene encodes CDR1 SNHLY and CDR2 FYNNEI. The CDR3 sequence is 14 residues long.

V usage is TRBV7-9 and J usage is TRBJ2-7, with TRBD2 matching 14 bases. The CDR3 length is 15 residues. CDR1 and CDR2 (germline): SEHNR, FQNEAQ (reference sequence). V shed 5 bases and J 5 bases; nucleotides not matched to a gene: 5. The CDR3 nucleotides read TGTGCCAGCAGCCGGACTAGCGGGAGGCAGAACGAGCAGTACTTC. Translating gives CASSRTSGRQNEQYF.

The chain combines TRBV27 with TRBJ1-1, with 7 positions matching TRBD1. The V segment lost 5 bases and the J segment 5 bases; nucleotides outside the gene matches: 8. The CDR3 has 14 amino acids. The germline V gene has CDR1 MNHEY and CDR2 SMNVEV (reference sequence). The CDR3 is CASSQTGLTTEAFF. For the CDR3, the DNA is TGTGCCAGCAGTCAGACAGGGTTGACGACTGAAGCTTTCTTT.

The sample holds a few counts of this clone. The chain has TRBV2 and TRBJ2-7, with TRBD2 matching 12 bases. Germline trimming cut 6 bases from V and 2 bases from J; bases unmatched to any gene: 5. The CDR3 extends over 15 amino acids. Per germline, CDR1 SNHLY and CDR2 FYNNEI. The CDR3: CASSRTSGNAYEQYF. For the CDR3, the DNA is TGTGCCAGCAGCCGGACTAGCGGGAACGCCTACGAGCAGTACTTC.

The J gene is TRBJ1-2, the V gene TRBV29-1, with D possibly matching TRBD1 (5 bases). The germline CDR1 and CDR2 sequences are SQVTM and ANQGSEA. The CDR3 is 13 residues long. Trimming removed 2 bases at V and 4 bases at J, with 11 bases between. This CDR3 is CSVENRLSYGYTF. DNA for the CDR3: TGCAGCGTTGAAAACAGGTTGAGCTATGGCTACACCTTC.

V usage is TRBV28 and J usage is TRBJ2-5, with TRBD1 as a possible D gene (5 bases). Trimming took 5 bases from V and 1 from J, leaving 11 bases between them. CDR1 is MDHEN and CDR2 is SYDVKM in the germline V gene. The CDR3 has 14 amino acids. The CDR3 DNA follows: TGTGCCAGCAGTACTCACAGGAGCCAAGAGACCCAGTACTTC. Encoded protein: CASSTHRSQETQYF.

The CDR3 region has the DNA TGTGCCAGCAGCACGGACAGGGAGGGTAAGAAAGGCTACACCTTC. Translating it yields CASSTDREGKKGYTF. This chain joins TRBV25-1 and TRBJ1-2; 8 bases match TRBD1. V dropped 6 bases and J dropped 8; count of bases not matched to a gene: 14. The CDR3 loop spans 15 amino acids. Germline CDR1 MGHDK, CDR2 SYGVNS.

The rearrangement uses TRBV5-1 and TRBJ2-5; the D gene is possibly TRBD2 (5 bases). V dropped 6 bases and J dropped 5 bases, with 11 bases sitting between them. Looked up from germline, CDR1 is SGHRS and CDR2 is YFSETQ. This CDR3 comprises 12 residues. CDR3: CASTRGGETQYF. The CDR3 nucleotides read TGCGCCAGCACTCGGGGTGGGGAGACCCAGTACTTC.

The chain employs TRBV10-2 and TRBJ1-2; TRBD1 agrees at 8 bases. The germline gives CDR1 WSHSY, CDR2 SAAADI. The CDR3 runs 15 residues. Unmatched junction bases numbered 11, after V lost 6 bases and J lost 5 bases. CDR3 loop: CASRNIQGVQYGYTF. The CDR3 DNA sequence: TGCGCCAGCAGGAACATACAGGGGGTACAGTATGGCTACACCTTC.

The CDR3 protein is CASSLTGGEITGELFF. CDR3 nucleotide sequence: TGTGCCAGCAGCCTGACAGGGGGCGAGATTACCGGGGAGCTGTTTTTT. The chain is built from TRBV7-7 and TRBJ2-2, with 10 positions matching TRBD1. The trim removed 5 bases at V and 5 bases at J, leaving 8 bases unmatched. This CDR3 is 16 amino acids long. Germline V gene lookup returns CDR1 SSHAT and CDR2 FNYEAQ (reference sequence).

This clone appeared a few times. This sequence joins TRBV5-1 and TRBJ2-7, with 11 nucleotides matching TRBD1. With V trimmed by 6 bases and J by 6 bases, 8 bases remained unmatched. CDR1 is SGHRS, CDR2 YFSETQ, per germline. This CDR3 comprises 14 residues. CDR3 amino acids: CASNTEGTGGEQYF. The CDR3 DNA reads TGCGCCAGCAACACGGAGGGGACAGGGGGCGAGCAGTACTTC.